The 20 T cell receptor beta chains in this list originate from one sample, sequenced in a study of blood T cell repertoires in COVID-19. Only in-frame clones appear in the TCRdb table, and some are missing; sequencing was by immunoSEQ multiplex PCR. Found here are some 38,000 clones, approximately 80% of them singletons; the top ten hold about a tenth. Sequencing used peripheral blood. Every receptor here comes from a man aged 55 to 70 in a cohort sampled during active COVID-19.

The rearrangement joins TRBV28 to TRBJ2-7, with TRBD1 matching over 8 bases. The CDR3 runs 14 residues. Germline-derived CDR1 and CDR2 are MDHEN and SYDVKM. V shed 7 bases, J shed 5 bases, and the junction held 10 bases outside the gene matches. CDR3 region: CASTPQGGEDEQYF. The CDR3 DNA reads as TGTGCCAGCACCCCACAGGGGGGTGAGGACGAGCAGTACTTC.

The chain has TRBV6-2 or TRBV6-3 and TRBJ2-7; possibly TRBD1 for D (6 bases). CDR3 length: 15 amino acids. The V end was cut by 6 bases, the J end by 5 bases, with 20 bases between. The germline V gene encodes CDR1 MNHEY and CDR2 SVGEGT. For the CDR3, the DNA is TGTGCCAGCAGCTCACAGGGAAGGATCCGTAACGAGCAGTACTTC. Its protein product is CASSSQGRIRNEQYF.

V is TRBV29-1 and J is TRBJ1-4; TRBD1 might be the D (5 bases). Germline loops: CDR1 SQVTM, CDR2 ANQGSEA. The V end was cut by 4 bases, the J end by 0 bases, with 9 bases between. This CDR3 is 14 amino acids long. CDR3 loop: CSVAGRATNEKLFF. The DNA of the CDR3 is TGCAGCGTTGCAGGGCGAGCAACTAATGAAAAACTGTTTTTT.

The rearrangement joins TRBV7-9 to TRBJ1-1, with D possibly being TRBD1 (6 bases). V was clipped by 5 bases and J by 6 bases, with 25 bases between them. There are 17 residues in the CDR3. Germline V gene data show CDR1 as SEHNR and CDR2 as FQNEAQ (reference sequence). CDR3 protein: CASSKSPRTEGEAEAFF. In DNA, the CDR3 is TGTGCCAGCAGCAAATCCCCCCGGACAGAAGGCGAGGCTGAAGCTTTCTTT.

A single count supports this clone. CDR3 in DNA: TGTGCCAGCAGCTTCTCCACAGATACGCAGTATTTT. This translates into CASSFSTDTQYF. The chain combines TRBV7-2 with TRBJ2-3; no clear D. The CDR3 is 12 residues long. V was cut by 3 bases and J by 2 bases, with 3 bases left in between. Per the germline V gene, CDR1 is SGHTA and CDR2 is FQGNSA. The full variable domain, in which reference TRBV7-2 and TRBJ2-3 provide the parts outside the CDR3, is GAGVSQSPSNKVTEKGKDVELRCDPISGHTALYWYRQSLGQGLEFLIYFQGNSAPDKSGLPSDRFSAERTGGSVSTLTIQRTQQEDSAVYLCASSFSTDTQYFGPGTRLTVL.

The chain recombines TRBV5-1 with TRBJ1-2; TRBD1 matches 8 bases. This CDR3 spans 13 amino acids. J lost 8 bases, V lost 4 bases, and 7 bases had no gene match. CDR1 and CDR2 (germline): SGHRS, YFSETQ. The CDR3 region has the DNA TGCGCCAGCAGCCCCGACAGGGGAGGCGGCTACACCTTC. Protein: CASSPDRGGGYTF.

This clone has a handful of counts. CDR3 amino acids: CASSAQGSNQPQHF. As DNA, the CDR3 is TGTGCCAGCAGCGCACAGGGAAGCAATCAGCCCCAGCATTTT. The rearrangement uses TRBV5-4 and TRBJ1-5, with D perhaps TRBD1 (6 bases). Looked up from germline, CDR1 is SGHNT and CDR2 is YYREEE (reference sequence). With 4 bases removed from V and 1 base from J, the gap between germline ends came to 9 bases. This CDR3 region has 14 residues. Combining the CDR3 with reference TRBV5-4 and TRBJ1-5 gives the whole variable domain ETGVTQSPTHLIKTRGQQVTLRCSSQSGHNTVSWYQQALGQGPQFIFQYYREEENGRGNFPPRFSGLQFPNYSSELNVNALELDDSALYLCASSAQGSNQPQHFGDGTRLSIL.

The table lists this clone with a count of one. This chain joins TRBV4-1 and TRBJ1-2; 8 positions agree with TRBD1. V lost 4 bases to trimming and J lost 4 bases; unmatched junction nucleotides: 5. Germline values: CDR1 MGHRA, CDR2 YSYEKL. CDR3 size: 14 residues. The CDR3 spells CASSRDRIGYGYTF. CDR3 sequence (DNA): TGCGCCAGCAGCCGGGACAGGATCGGCTATGGCTACACCTTC.

This chain connects TRBV5-6 to TRBJ1-6; D is unresolved. This CDR3 spans 13 amino acids. V lost 0 bases, J lost 10 bases, and 8 bases lay in between. Germline CDR1 and CDR2: SGHDT and YYEEEE. CDR3 DNA sequence: TGTGCCAGCAGCTTGGGGGCCGGATCACCCCTCCACTTT. It yields the protein CASSLGAGSPLHF. Variable domain in full (rest from reference TRBV5-6 and TRBJ1-6): DAGVTQSPTHLIKTRGQQVTLRCSPKSGHDTVSWYQQALGQGPQFIFQYYEEEERQRGNFPDRFSGHQFPNYSSELNVNALLLGDSALYLCASSLGAGSPLHFGNGTRLTVT.

The chain links TRBV9 to TRBJ2-5; D remains unclear. CDR1 is SGDLS and CDR2 is YYNGEE in the germline V gene. Trimming stripped 3 bases from V and 4 bases from J, with 10 bases between. The CDR3 is 13 residues long. The CDR3 is CASSADPGETQYF. In DNA form, the CDR3 reads TGTGCCAGCAGCGCAGACCCGGGAGAGACCCAGTACTTC.

The rearrangement uses TRBV14 and TRBJ2-6, with D unclear. Deletions cut 1 base from V and 4 bases from J, with 11 bases between. Germline V CDR1 and CDR2: SGHDN, FVKESK. This CDR3 contains 16 residues. The CDR3 coding sequence is TGTGCCAGCAGCCAAGTCAGGTACCAGGGGGCCAACGTCCTGACTTTC. It is translated as CASSQVRYQGANVLTF. The complete variable domain, with remaining parts taken from reference TRBV14 and TRBJ2-6, reads EAGVTQFPSHSVIEKGQTVTLRCDPISGHDNLYWYRRVMGKEIKFLLHFVKESKQDESGMPNNRFLAERTGGTYSTLKVQPAELEDSGVYFCASSQVRYQGANVLTFGAGSRLTVL.

The chain employs TRBV6-4 and TRBJ2-2; TRBD2 matches at 7 bases. CDR1 and CDR2 from the germline V gene are MRHNA and SNTAGT. V lost 5 bases to trimming and J lost 5 bases; unmatched junction nucleotides: 8. The CDR3 has 15 residues. CDR3 sequence: CASSPIGLETGELFF. The CDR3 nucleotides read TGTGCCAGCAGTCCCATTGGACTAGAGACCGGGGAGCTGTTTTTT.

The rearrangement joins TRBV30 to TRBJ2-6; no clear D. The V end was cut by 4 bases, the J end by 0 bases, with 10 bases between. The CDR3 totals 15 residues. Germline CDR1 and CDR2: GTSNPN and SVGIG (reference sequence). For the CDR3, the DNA is TGTGCCTGGACAGCACAGAGCTCTGGGGCCAACGTCCTGACTTTC. Protein: CAWTAQSSGANVLTF.

The rearrangement joins TRBV11-3 to TRBJ2-5; TRBD2 agrees at 8 bases. Germline trimming cut 5 bases from V and 5 bases from J; bases unmatched to any gene: 10. CDR3 length: 15 residues. CDR1 is SGHNT and CDR2 is YENEEA in the germline V gene. This chain's CDR3 is CASSPSAGGGETQYF. The CDR3 DNA reads TGTGCCAGCAGCCCCAGCGCGGGGGGAGGGGAGACCCAGTACTTC. The variable domain in full, completed from reference TRBV11-3 and TRBJ2-5, reads EAGVVQSPRYKIIEKKQPVAFWCNPISGHNTLYWYLQNLGQGPELLIRYENEEAVDDSQLPKDRFSAERLKGVDSTLKIQPAELGDSAVYLCASSPSAGGGETQYFGPGTRLLVL.

The rearrangement links TRBV9 to TRBJ2-5, with 7 bases aligning to TRBD2. After removal of 3 bases from V and 5 bases from J, the junction contained 7 bases not matched to a gene. CDR1 is SGDLS, CDR2 YYNGEE, per germline. The CDR3 contains 14 residues. CDR3 in DNA: TGTGCCAGCAGCGCCTCACTAGCGAGGGAGACCCAGTACTTC. It codes for CASSASLARETQYF.

The J gene is TRBJ2-7, the V gene TRBV6-5, with D unresolved. CDR3 length: 14 amino acids. Germline CDR1 and CDR2: MNHEY and SVGAGI. Trimming took 6 bases from V and 6 from J, leaving 18 bases between them. The DNA of the CDR3 is TGTGCCAGCAGACGACTGGGTGGAAAAAGCGAGCAGTACTTC. Encoded protein: CASRRLGGKSEQYF.

This clone was seen only once. The chain carries TRBV7-9 and TRBJ2-1; 9 bases are shared with TRBD2. The CDR3 totals 19 residues. V dropped 0 bases and J dropped 2; count of bases not matched to a gene: 11. Germline lookup yields CDR1 SEHNR and CDR2 FQNEAQ (reference sequence). CDR3 sequence (DNA): TGTGCCAGCAGCTTAGCGGGGAGGACTAGCGAGTTTGCCTACAATGAGCAGTTCTTC. The encoded protein is CASSLAGRTSEFAYNEQFF.

This chain joins TRBV3-1 (or the pseudogene TRBV3-2) and TRBJ1-3; D remains unclear. There are 16 residues in the CDR3. CDR1 is LGHDT, CDR2 YNNKEL, per germline (reference sequence). The V gene lost 1 base and the J gene lost 0 bases, with 10 bases spanning the gap. The CDR3 region has the DNA TGTGCCAGCAGCCAAGTCTTCCGTCGCTCTGGAAACACCATATATTTT. This sequence encodes CASSQVFRRSGNTIYF.

The chain is built from TRBV3-1 (or the pseudogene TRBV3-2) and TRBJ2-7; 9 bases agree with TRBD2. Trimming removed 3 bases from V and 0 bases from J; junction bases left unmatched: 6. Germline CDR1 is LGHDT and CDR2 is YNNKEL (reference sequence). This CDR3 has 16 residues. This CDR3 reads CASSQASGRSSYEQYF. The CDR3 DNA reads TGTGCCAGCAGCCAGGCGAGCGGGAGGAGCTCCTACGAGCAGTACTTC.

This clone was recorded only once. The chain employs TRBV7-6 and TRBJ2-7, with a tentative D call TRBD1 (5 bases). The CDR3 extends over 16 amino acids. V gave up 4 bases and J gave up 2 bases, with 18 bases separating them. Germline V lookup: CDR1 SGHVS, CDR2 FNYEAQ. CDR3 sequence reads: CASSSGGGQGAYEQYF. The CDR3 nucleotides read TGTGCCAGCAGCTCAGGCGGTGGGCAGGGTGCCTACGAGCAGTACTTC.